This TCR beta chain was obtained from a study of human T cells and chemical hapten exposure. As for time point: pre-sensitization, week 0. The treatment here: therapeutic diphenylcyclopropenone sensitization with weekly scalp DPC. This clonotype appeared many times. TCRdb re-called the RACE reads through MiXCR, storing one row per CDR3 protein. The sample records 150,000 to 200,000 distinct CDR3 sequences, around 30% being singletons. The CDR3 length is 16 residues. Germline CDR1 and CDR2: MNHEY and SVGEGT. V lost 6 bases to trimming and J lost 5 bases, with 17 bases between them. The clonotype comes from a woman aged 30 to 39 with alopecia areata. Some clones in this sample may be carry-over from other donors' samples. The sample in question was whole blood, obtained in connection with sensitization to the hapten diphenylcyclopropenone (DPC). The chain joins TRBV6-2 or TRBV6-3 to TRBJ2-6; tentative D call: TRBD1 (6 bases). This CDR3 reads CASRGNRDPRANVLTF. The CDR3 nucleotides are TGTGCCAGCAGGGGGAACAGGGACCCTAGGGCCAACGTCCTGACTTTC.